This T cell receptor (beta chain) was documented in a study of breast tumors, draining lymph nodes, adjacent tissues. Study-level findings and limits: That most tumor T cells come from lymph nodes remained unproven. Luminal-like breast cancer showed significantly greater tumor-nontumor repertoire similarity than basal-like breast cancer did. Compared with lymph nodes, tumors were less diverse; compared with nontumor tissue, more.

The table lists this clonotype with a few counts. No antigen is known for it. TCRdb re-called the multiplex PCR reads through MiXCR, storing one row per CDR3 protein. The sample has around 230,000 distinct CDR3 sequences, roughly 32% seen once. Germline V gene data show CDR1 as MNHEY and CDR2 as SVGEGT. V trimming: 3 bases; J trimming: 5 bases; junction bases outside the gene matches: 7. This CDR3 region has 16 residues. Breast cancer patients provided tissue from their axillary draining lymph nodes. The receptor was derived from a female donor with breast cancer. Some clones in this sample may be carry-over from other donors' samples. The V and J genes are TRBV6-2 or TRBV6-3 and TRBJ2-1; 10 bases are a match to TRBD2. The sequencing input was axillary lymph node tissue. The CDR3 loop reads CASSYQLLAGDNEQFF. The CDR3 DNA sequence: TGTGCCAGCAGTTATCAACTGCTAGCGGGAGACAATGAGCAGTTCTTC.